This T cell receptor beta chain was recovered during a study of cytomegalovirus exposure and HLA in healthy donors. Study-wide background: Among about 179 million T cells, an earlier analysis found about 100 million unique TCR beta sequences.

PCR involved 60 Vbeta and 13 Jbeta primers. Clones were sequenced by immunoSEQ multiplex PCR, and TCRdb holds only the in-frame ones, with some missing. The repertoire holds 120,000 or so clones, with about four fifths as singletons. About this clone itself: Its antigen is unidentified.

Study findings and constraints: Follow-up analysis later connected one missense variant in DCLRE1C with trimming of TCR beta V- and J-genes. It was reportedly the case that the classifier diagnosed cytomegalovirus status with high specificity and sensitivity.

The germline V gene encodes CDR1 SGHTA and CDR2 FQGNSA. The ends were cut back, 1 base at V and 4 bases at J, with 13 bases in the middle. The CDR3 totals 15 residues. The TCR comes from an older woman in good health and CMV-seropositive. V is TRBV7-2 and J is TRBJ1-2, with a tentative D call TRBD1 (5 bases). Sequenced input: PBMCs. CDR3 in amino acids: CASSLVWQGSYGYTF. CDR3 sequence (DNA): TGTGCCAGCAGCTTAGTGTGGCAGGGATCCTATGGCTACACCTTC.